Listed below are T cell receptor beta chains from one sample, sequenced in a study of T cell responses to AZD1222 COVID-19 vaccine. The assay was immunoSEQ multiplex PCR, and TCRdb's table has in-frame clones only and misses some. The sample contains tens of thousands of clones, roughly 85% of which appear only once. The specimen was peripheral blood, collected on day 0 of AZD1222 vaccination. The receptor source for this set is an adult in good health. CDR3s include the opening cysteine and the closing phenylalanine or tryptophan. D genes are given only for firm matches. A row's size may be missing; if present it is once, few, many or a size class.

j_call: TRBJ2-2
v_call: TRBV9
clone_size: NA
d_call: NA
cdr3_aa: CASSVNWTPQGGELFF
cdr3_nt: TGTGCCAGCAGCGTAAACTGGACGCCCCAGGGCGGGGAGCTGTTTTTT

j_call: TRBJ1-2
v_call: TRBV4-1
clone_size: few
d_call: TRBD1
cdr3_aa: CASSHNQNDRAVRGYTF
cdr3_nt: TGCGCCAGCAGCCACAACCAGAACGACAGGGCGGTTCGTGGCTACACCTTC

j_call: TRBJ2-7
v_call: TRBV4-3
clone_size: NA
d_call: TRBD2
cdr3_aa: CASSLGTTNSYEQYF
cdr3_nt: TGCGCCAGCAGCCTAGGGACTACCAACTCCTACGAGCAGTACTTC

j_call: TRBJ1-1
v_call: TRBV5-5
clone_size: NA
d_call: NA
cdr3_aa: CASSYRTERDTEAFF
cdr3_nt: TGTGCCAGCAGCTACCGGACAGAAAGGGACACTGAAGCTTTCTTT

j_call: TRBJ2-7
v_call: TRBV4-3
clone_size: NA
d_call: TRBD2
cdr3_aa: CASSQGTSASYEQYF
cdr3_nt: TGCGCCAGCAGCCAAGGGACTAGCGCATCCTACGAGCAGTACTTC

j_call: TRBJ1-1
v_call: TRBV5-4
clone_size: NA
d_call: TRBD1
cdr3_aa: CASSRGQGDTEAFF
cdr3_nt: TGTGCCAGCAGCCGGGGACAGGGTGACACTGAAGCTTTCTTT

j_call: TRBJ1-1
v_call: TRBV3-1/TRBV3-2
clone_size: NA
d_call: TRBD1
cdr3_aa: CASSHGTANTEAFF
cdr3_nt: TGTGCCAGCAGCCATGGGACAGCGAACACTGAAGCTTTCTTT

j_call: TRBJ2-3
v_call: TRBV5-1
clone_size: NA
d_call: NA
cdr3_aa: CASSLEYGGLTDTQYF
cdr3_nt: TGCGCCAGCAGCTTGGAATACGGGGGCTTGACAGATACGCAGTATTTT

j_call: TRBJ2-3
v_call: TRBV14
clone_size: NA
d_call: NA
cdr3_aa: CASSQQLADTQYF
cdr3_nt: TGTGCCAGCAGCCAACAATTGGCAGATACGCAGTATTTT

j_call: TRBJ2-2
v_call: TRBV3-1/TRBV3-2
clone_size: NA
d_call: TRBD1
cdr3_aa: CASSRGTGNGELFF
cdr3_nt: TGTGCCAGCAGCCGCGGGACAGGGAACGGGGAGCTGTTTTTT

j_call: TRBJ1-5
v_call: TRBV4-2
clone_size: NA
d_call: NA
cdr3_aa: CASSRKMGGNQPQHF
cdr3_nt: TGTGCCAGCAGCCGCAAGATGGGTGGCAATCAGCCCCAGCATTTT

j_call: TRBJ2-6
v_call: TRBV7-2
clone_size: NA
d_call: NA
cdr3_aa: CASSFGGLSGANVLTF
cdr3_nt: TGTGCCAGCAGCTTTGGCGGACTCTCTGGGGCCAACGTCCTGACTTTC

j_call: TRBJ1-1
v_call: TRBV6-5
clone_size: NA
d_call: NA
cdr3_aa: CASKVRDMNTEAFF
cdr3_nt: TGTGCCAGCAAGGTCCGGGACATGAACACTGAAGCTTTCTTT

j_call: TRBJ2-3
v_call: TRBV7-8
clone_size: NA
d_call: TRBD2
cdr3_aa: CASSLASGFSTDTQYF
cdr3_nt: TGTGCCAGCAGCTTGGCTAGCGGCTTTAGCACAGATACGCAGTATTTT

j_call: TRBJ1-5
v_call: TRBV5-1
clone_size: NA
d_call: NA
cdr3_aa: CASSADGSNQPQHF
cdr3_nt: TGCGCCAGCAGCGCGGACGGAAGCAATCAGCCCCAGCATTTT

j_call: TRBJ1-2
v_call: TRBV7-3
clone_size: NA
d_call: NA
cdr3_aa: CASSLIGGTNYGYTF
cdr3_nt: TGTGCCAGCAGCTTAATTGGGGGGACTAACTATGGCTACACCTTC

j_call: TRBJ2-1
v_call: TRBV9
clone_size: once
d_call: TRBD2
cdr3_aa: CASSRIAGGKNEQFF
cdr3_nt: TGTGCCAGCAGCCGAATAGCGGGAGGGAAAAATGAGCAGTTCTTC

j_call: TRBJ1-5
v_call: TRBV27
clone_size: NA
d_call: NA
cdr3_aa: CASSLISSVRSNQPQHF
cdr3_nt: TGTGCCAGCAGTTTAATCAGTTCGGTCAGAAGCAATCAGCCCCAGCATTTT

j_call: TRBJ1-5
v_call: TRBV4-3
clone_size: NA
d_call: NA
cdr3_aa: CASSLRGNQPQHF
cdr3_nt: TGCGCCAGCAGCCTTCGGGGAAATCAGCCCCAGCATTTT

j_call: TRBJ2-3
v_call: TRBV4-1
clone_size: NA
d_call: TRBD2
cdr3_aa: CASSQSTSGGPTDTQYF
cdr3_nt: TGCGCCAGCAGCCAGTCGACTAGCGGGGGACCCACAGATACGCAGTATTTT

j_call: TRBJ2-7
v_call: TRBV7-2
clone_size: NA
d_call: NA
cdr3_aa: CASSLVIEYEQYF
cdr3_nt: TGTGCCAGCAGCTTAGTGATCGAGTACGAGCAGTACTTC

j_call: TRBJ1-6
v_call: TRBV11-2
clone_size: NA
d_call: NA
cdr3_aa: CASSLYRDPELSPLHF
cdr3_nt: TGTGCCAGCAGCTTGTACCGGGACCCCGAGCTCTCACCCCTCCACTTT

j_call: TRBJ1-6
v_call: TRBV11-2
clone_size: NA
d_call: NA
cdr3_aa: CASSIGWEYNSPLHF
cdr3_nt: TGTGCCAGCAGCATTGGGTGGGAGTATAATTCACCCCTCCACTTT

j_call: TRBJ2-7
v_call: TRBV18
clone_size: NA
d_call: TRBD2
cdr3_aa: CASSSGTSTLEQYF
cdr3_nt: TGTGCCAGCTCATCCGGGACTAGCACTCTAGAGCAGTACTTC

j_call: TRBJ1-4
v_call: TRBV18
clone_size: NA
d_call: NA
cdr3_aa: CASSPGSAGSEKLFF
cdr3_nt: TGTGCCAGCTCACCCGGAAGTGCAGGGAGTGAAAAACTGTTTTTT

j_call: TRBJ2-5
v_call: TRBV3-1/TRBV3-2
clone_size: NA
d_call: TRBD2
cdr3_aa: CASSQDRKGLAGFQETQYF
cdr3_nt: TGTGCCAGCAGCCAAGATCGCAAGGGCCTAGCGGGATTCCAAGAGACCCAGTACTTC

j_call: TRBJ1-1
v_call: TRBV6-6
clone_size: NA
d_call: NA
cdr3_aa: CASSPLGREAFF
cdr3_nt: TGTGCCAGCAGTCCTCTCGGGAGGGAAGCTTTCTTT

j_call: TRBJ1-5
v_call: TRBV6-5
clone_size: NA
d_call: TRBD1
cdr3_aa: CASTATGAQPQHF
cdr3_nt: TGTGCCAGCACCGCGACAGGGGCCCAGCCCCAGCATTTT

j_call: TRBJ1-1
v_call: TRBV19
clone_size: NA
d_call: NA
cdr3_aa: CASTPFPANTEAFF
cdr3_nt: TGTGCCAGTACCCCCTTCCCTGCCAACACTGAAGCTTTCTTT

j_call: TRBJ2-1
v_call: TRBV30
clone_size: NA
d_call: TRBD2
cdr3_aa: CARTGRVAGDYNEQFF
cdr3_nt: TGTGCCCGGACCGGGAGGGTAGCGGGGGACTACAATGAGCAGTTCTTC

j_call: TRBJ2-4
v_call: TRBV29-1
clone_size: NA
d_call: NA
cdr3_aa: CSVGESAAKNIQYF
cdr3_nt: TGCAGCGTTGGGGAGAGCGCAGCCAAAAACATTCAGTACTTC

j_call: TRBJ1-1
v_call: TRBV6-6
clone_size: NA
d_call: NA
cdr3_aa: CASSTGVRGTEAFF
cdr3_nt: TGTGCCAGCAGCACCGGGGTCCGGGGCACTGAAGCTTTCTTT

j_call: TRBJ2-7
v_call: TRBV6-2/TRBV6-3
clone_size: NA
d_call: TRBD2
cdr3_aa: CASSYSVGGAYEQYF
cdr3_nt: TGTGCCAGCAGTTACTCTGTCGGGGGGGCCTACGAGCAGTACTTC

j_call: TRBJ1-5
v_call: TRBV28
clone_size: NA
d_call: NA
cdr3_aa: CASSSGTPNQPQHF
cdr3_nt: TGTGCCAGCAGCTCCGGGACACCCAATCAGCCCCAGCATTTT

j_call: TRBJ1-2
v_call: TRBV3-1/TRBV3-2
clone_size: NA
d_call: TRBD1
cdr3_aa: CASSQRRNQGARYGYTF
cdr3_nt: TGTGCCAGCAGCCAAAGGCGGAATCAGGGGGCCAGATATGGCTACACCTTC

j_call: TRBJ1-2
v_call: TRBV27
clone_size: once
d_call: NA
cdr3_aa: CASSPTRTIGYTF
cdr3_nt: TGTGCCAGCAGTCCTACCCGGACGATTGGCTACACCTTC

j_call: TRBJ1-2
v_call: TRBV2
clone_size: once
d_call: TRBD1
cdr3_aa: CASSYGTGENYGYTF
cdr3_nt: TGTGCCAGCAGTTACGGGACAGGCGAGAACTATGGCTACACCTTC

j_call: TRBJ2-7
v_call: TRBV28
clone_size: NA
d_call: NA
cdr3_aa: CASSSPRQSTGMYEQYF
cdr3_nt: TGTGCCAGCAGTTCCCCCAGACAGTCAACGGGAATGTACGAGCAGTACTTC

j_call: TRBJ1-5
v_call: TRBV6-6
clone_size: NA
d_call: NA
cdr3_aa: CASSSTPGERGQPQHF
cdr3_nt: TGTGCCAGCAGTTCAACCCCAGGGGAACGCGGACAGCCCCAGCATTTT

j_call: TRBJ2-3
v_call: TRBV7-2
clone_size: NA
d_call: TRBD1
cdr3_aa: CASRSNRGRQYF
cdr3_nt: TGTGCCAGCAGATCTAACAGGGGGAGGCAGTATTTT

j_call: TRBJ1-4
v_call: TRBV21-1
clone_size: once
d_call: NA
cdr3_aa: CASLWGDNEKLFF
cdr3_nt: TGTGCCAGCCTGTGGGGGGATAATGAAAAACTGTTTTTT

j_call: TRBJ2-7
v_call: TRBV10-3
clone_size: NA
d_call: NA
cdr3_aa: CAIRTGTNQDEQYF
cdr3_nt: TGTGCCATCAGAACAGGGACAAATCAAGACGAGCAGTACTTC

j_call: TRBJ2-3
v_call: TRBV5-6
clone_size: NA
d_call: TRBD1
cdr3_aa: CASSLSGQGVDTQYF
cdr3_nt: TGTGCCAGCAGCTTGTCGGGACAGGGGGTAGATACGCAGTATTTT

j_call: TRBJ1-2
v_call: TRBV5-5
clone_size: NA
d_call: NA
cdr3_aa: CASSLGPTSGYYGYTF
cdr3_nt: TGTGCCAGCAGCTTGGGTCCCACCTCAGGGTACTATGGCTACACCTTC

j_call: TRBJ2-3
v_call: TRBV7-2
clone_size: NA
d_call: NA
cdr3_aa: CASSLPGTDTQYF
cdr3_nt: TGTGCCAGCAGCTTACCTGGCACAGATACGCAGTATTTT

j_call: TRBJ2-1
v_call: TRBV7-3
clone_size: NA
d_call: TRBD2
cdr3_aa: CASSGAGGNHNEQFF
cdr3_nt: TGTGCCAGCAGCGGAGCGGGGGGTAACCACAATGAGCAGTTCTTC

j_call: TRBJ2-5
v_call: TRBV19
clone_size: NA
d_call: TRBD2
cdr3_aa: CASSGLAGGYGETQYF
cdr3_nt: TGTGCCAGTAGCGGACTAGCGGGAGGTTATGGAGAGACCCAGTACTTC